The entry below gives a single T cell receptor beta chain sequence along with its context. Its antigen remains unidentified. No patient escaped relapse after autologous stem cell transplantation, and brentuximab vedotin exposure varied. This sample was taken from a study of PD-1 blockade in classical Hodgkin lymphoma. TCRdb keeps only in-frame clones here, not all; method: immunoSEQ multiplex PCR. This table has about 97,000 clones, 80% to 85% appearing once. The CDR3 covers 16 residues. CDR1 SGDLS and CDR2 YYNGEE come from the germline V gene. Trimming cost V 2 bases and J 4 bases; bases outside gene matches: 8. Findings of the study overall: CD4+ TCR diversity climbed significantly by C4D1, unlike CD8+ TCR diversity. Relapsed/refractory patients reportedly had the lowest baseline TCR diversity, below newly diagnosed patients, who were below healthy donors. Patients who began taking nivolumab under 1 year after ASCT were left out.

The TCR sequence derives from a human donor with classical Hodgkin lymphoma. Source: peripheral blood mononuclear cells (PBMCs), taken at baseline. The rearrangement links TRBV9 to TRBJ2-3, with 9 bases that match TRBD1. The CDR3 protein is CASSVLQGAFPDTQYF. The CDR3 DNA is TGTGCCAGCAGCGTTCTACAGGGGGCTTTCCCAGATACGCAGTATTTT.